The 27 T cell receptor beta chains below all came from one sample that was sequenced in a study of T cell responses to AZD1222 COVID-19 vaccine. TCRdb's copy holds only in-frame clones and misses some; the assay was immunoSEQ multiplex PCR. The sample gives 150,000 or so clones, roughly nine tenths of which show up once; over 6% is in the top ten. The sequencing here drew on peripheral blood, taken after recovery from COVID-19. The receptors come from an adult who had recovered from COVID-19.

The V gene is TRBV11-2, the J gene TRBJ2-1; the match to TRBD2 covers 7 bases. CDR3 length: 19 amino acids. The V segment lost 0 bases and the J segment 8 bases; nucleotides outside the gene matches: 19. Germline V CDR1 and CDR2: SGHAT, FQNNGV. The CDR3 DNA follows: TGTGCCAGCAGCTTAGATGGGGCGGGTGCGGGAGCCCCGGGGCATGAGCAGTTCTTC. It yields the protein CASSLDGAGAGAPGHEQFF.

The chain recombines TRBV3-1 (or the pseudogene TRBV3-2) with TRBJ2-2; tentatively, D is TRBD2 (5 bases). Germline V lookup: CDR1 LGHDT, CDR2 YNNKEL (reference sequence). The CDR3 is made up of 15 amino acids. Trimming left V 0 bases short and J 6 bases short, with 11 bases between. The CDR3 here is CASSQDWRSPGELFF. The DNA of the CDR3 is TGTGCCAGCAGCCAAGATTGGAGGTCACCCGGGGAGCTGTTTTTT.

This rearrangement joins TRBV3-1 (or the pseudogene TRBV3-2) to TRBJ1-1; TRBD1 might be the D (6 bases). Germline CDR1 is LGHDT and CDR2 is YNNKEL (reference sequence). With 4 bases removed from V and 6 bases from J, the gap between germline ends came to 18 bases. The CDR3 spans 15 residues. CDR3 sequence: CASSPLQGRGPEAFF. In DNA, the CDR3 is TGTGCCAGCAGCCCCTTACAGGGAAGGGGTCCTGAAGCTTTCTTT.

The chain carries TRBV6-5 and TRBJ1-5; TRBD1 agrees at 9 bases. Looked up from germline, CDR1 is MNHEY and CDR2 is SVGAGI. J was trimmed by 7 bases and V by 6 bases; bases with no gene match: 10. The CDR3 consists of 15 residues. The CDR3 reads CASRDAQGALQPQHF. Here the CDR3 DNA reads TGTGCCAGCAGAGACGCACAGGGGGCTTTACAGCCCCAGCATTTT.

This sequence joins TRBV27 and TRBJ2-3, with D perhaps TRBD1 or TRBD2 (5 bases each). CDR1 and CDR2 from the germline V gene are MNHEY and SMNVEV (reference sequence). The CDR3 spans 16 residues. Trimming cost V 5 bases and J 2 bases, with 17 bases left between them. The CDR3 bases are TGTGCCAGCAGTCCCCCCGGCCGGGGACCCACAGATACGCAGTATTTT. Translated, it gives CASSPPGRGPTDTQYF.

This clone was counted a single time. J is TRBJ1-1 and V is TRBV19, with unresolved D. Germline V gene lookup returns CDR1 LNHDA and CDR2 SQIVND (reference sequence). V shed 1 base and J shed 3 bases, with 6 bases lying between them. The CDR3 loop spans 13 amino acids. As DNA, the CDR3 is TGTGCCAGTAGTATAGGGTCAGACACTGAAGCTTTCTTT. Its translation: CASSIGSDTEAFF.

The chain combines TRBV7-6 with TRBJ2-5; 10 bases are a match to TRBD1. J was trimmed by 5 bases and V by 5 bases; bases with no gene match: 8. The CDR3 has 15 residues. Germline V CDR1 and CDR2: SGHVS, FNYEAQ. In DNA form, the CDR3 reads TGTGCCAGCAGCGCCGGGACAGGGGTAGAGGAGACCCAGTACTTC. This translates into CASSAGTGVEETQYF.

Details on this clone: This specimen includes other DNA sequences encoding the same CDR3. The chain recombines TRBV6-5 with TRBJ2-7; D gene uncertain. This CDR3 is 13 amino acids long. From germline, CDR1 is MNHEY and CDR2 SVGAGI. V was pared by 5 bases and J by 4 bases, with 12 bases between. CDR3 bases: TGTGCCAGCAGTCCAAGGACGGTATACGAGCAGTACTTC. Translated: CASSPRTVYEQYF.

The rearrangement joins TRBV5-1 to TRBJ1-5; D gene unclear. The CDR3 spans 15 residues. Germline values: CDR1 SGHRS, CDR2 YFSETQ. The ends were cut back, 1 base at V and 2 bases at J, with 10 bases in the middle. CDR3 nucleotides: TGCGCCAGCAGCTTGTACGGGGATGGCAATCAGCCCCAGCATTTT. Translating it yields CASSLYGDGNQPQHF.

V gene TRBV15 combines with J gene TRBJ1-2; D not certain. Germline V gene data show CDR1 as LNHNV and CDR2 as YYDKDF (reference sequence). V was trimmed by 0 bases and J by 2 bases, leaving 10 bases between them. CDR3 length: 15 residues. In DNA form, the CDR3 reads TGTGCCACCAGCAGAGAGGGTGTGATCAACTATGGCTACACCTTC. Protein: CATSREGVINYGYTF.

CDR3 amino acids: CASSLSWGRETQYF. The CDR3 DNA follows: TGTGCCAGCAGCTTGTCTTGGGGACGAGAGACCCAGTACTTC. The genes are TRBV5-4 and TRBJ2-5, with D perhaps matching TRBD1 or TRBD2 (5 bases each). This CDR3 has 14 residues. V was shortened by 1 base and J by 4 bases, with 11 bases between the two germline ends. From germline, CDR1 is SGHNT and CDR2 YYREEE (reference sequence).

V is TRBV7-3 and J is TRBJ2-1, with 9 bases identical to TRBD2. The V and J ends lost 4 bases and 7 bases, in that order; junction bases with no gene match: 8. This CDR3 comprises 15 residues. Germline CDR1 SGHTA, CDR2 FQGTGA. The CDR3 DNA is TGTGCCAGCAGCTCAACGGGACTAGCAATGAATGAGCAGTTCTTC. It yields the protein CASSSTGLAMNEQFF.

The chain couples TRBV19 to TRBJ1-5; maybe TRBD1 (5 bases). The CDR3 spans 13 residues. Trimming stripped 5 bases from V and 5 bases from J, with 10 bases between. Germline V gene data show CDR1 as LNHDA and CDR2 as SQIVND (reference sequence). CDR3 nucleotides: TGTGCCAGTAGTCAGGGTTACGATCAGCCCCAGCATTTT. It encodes CASSQGYDQPQHF.

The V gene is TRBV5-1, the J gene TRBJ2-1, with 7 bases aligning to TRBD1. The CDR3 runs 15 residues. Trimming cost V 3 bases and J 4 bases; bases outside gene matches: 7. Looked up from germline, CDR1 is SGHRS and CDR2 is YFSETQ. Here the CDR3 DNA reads TGCGCCAGCAGCTCTCCAGGGACAGCGTACAATGAGCAGTTCTTC. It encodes CASSSPGTAYNEQFF.

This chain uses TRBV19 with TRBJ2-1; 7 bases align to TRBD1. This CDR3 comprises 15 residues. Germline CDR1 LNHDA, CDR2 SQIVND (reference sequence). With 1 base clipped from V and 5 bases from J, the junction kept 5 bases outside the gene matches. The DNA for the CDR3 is TGTGCCAGTAGTATAGCCGCGACAGGGAACAATGAGCAGTTCTTC. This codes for CASSIAATGNNEQFF.

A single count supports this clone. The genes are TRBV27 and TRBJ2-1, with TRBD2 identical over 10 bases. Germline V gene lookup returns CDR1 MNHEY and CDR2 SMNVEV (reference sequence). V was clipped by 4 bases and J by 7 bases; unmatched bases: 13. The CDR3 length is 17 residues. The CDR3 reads CASSYRLAGTLVNEQFF. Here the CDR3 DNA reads TGTGCCAGCAGTTACCGACTAGCGGGTACGCTCGTGAATGAGCAGTTCTTC.

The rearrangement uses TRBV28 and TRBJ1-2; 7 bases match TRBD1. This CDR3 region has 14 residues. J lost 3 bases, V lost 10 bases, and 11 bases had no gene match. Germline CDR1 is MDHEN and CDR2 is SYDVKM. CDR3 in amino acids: CATTGQAGDYGYTF. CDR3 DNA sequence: TGTGCCACCACAGGACAGGCCGGGGACTATGGCTACACCTTC.

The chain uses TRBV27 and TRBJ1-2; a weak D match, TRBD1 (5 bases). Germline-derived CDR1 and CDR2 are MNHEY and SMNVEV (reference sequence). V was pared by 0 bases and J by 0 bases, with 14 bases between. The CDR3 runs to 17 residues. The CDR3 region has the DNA TGTGCCAGCAGTTTATCCATGGGGGGAGTAGCTAACTATGGCTACACCTTC. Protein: CASSLSMGGVANYGYTF.

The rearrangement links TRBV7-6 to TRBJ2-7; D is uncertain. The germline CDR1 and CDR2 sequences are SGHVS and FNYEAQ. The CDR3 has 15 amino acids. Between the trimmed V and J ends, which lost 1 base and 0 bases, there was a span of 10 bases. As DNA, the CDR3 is TGTGCCAGCAGCTTAGGAGCTCAAAGCTCCTACGAGCAGTACTTC. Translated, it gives CASSLGAQSSYEQYF.

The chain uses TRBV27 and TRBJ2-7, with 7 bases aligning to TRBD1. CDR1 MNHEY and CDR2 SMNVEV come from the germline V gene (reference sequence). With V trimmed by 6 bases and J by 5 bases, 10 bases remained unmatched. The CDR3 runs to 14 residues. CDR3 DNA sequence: TGTGCCAGCAGCTCCCCGGGACAGCTAAACGAGCAGTACTTC. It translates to CASSSPGQLNEQYF.

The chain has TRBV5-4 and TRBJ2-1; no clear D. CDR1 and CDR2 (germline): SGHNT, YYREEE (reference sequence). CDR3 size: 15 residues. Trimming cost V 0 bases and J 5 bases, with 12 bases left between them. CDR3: CASSLGLSDHNEQFF. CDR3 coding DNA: TGTGCCAGCAGCTTGGGATTAAGCGATCACAATGAGCAGTTCTTC.

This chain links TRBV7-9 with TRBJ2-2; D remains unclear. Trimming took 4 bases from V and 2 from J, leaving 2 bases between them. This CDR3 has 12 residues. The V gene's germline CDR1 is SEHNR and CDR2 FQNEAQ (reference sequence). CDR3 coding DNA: TGTGCCAGCAGCTATAACACCGGGGAGCTGTTTTTT. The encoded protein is CASSYNTGELFF. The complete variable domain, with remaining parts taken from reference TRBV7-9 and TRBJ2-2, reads DTGVSQNPRHKITKRGQNVTFRCDPISEHNRLYWYRQTLGQGPEFLTYFQNEAQLEKSRLLSDRFSAERPKGSFSTLEIQRTEQGDSAMYLCASSYNTGELFFGEGSRLTVL.

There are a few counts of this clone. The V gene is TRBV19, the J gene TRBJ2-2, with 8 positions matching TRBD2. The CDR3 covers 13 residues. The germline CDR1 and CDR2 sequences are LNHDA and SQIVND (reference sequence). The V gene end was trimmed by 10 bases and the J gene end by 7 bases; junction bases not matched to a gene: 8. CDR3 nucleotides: TGTGCCATTCAGATAGCGGGAAGCGGGGAGCTGTTTTTT. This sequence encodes CAIQIAGSGELFF.

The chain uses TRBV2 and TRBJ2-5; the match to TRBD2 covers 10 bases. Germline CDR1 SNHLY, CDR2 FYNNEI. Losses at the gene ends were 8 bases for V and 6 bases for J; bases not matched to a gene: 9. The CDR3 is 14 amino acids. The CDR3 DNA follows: TGTGCCAGCCCAACTCCTAGCGGGAGTAAGACCCAGTACTTC. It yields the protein CASPTPSGSKTQYF.

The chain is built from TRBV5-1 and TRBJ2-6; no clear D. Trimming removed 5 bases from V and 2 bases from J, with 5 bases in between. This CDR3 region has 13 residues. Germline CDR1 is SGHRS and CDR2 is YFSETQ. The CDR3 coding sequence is TGCGCCAGCAGTGAAGCTGGGGCCAACGTCCTGACTTTC. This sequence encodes CASSEAGANVLTF.

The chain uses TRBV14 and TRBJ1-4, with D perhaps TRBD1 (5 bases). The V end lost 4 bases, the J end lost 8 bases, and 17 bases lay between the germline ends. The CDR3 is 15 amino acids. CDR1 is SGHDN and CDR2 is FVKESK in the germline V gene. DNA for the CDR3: TGTGCCAGCAGCCCCCCAGGGAGTCGACGGGAAAAACTGTTTTTT. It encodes CASSPPGSRREKLFF.

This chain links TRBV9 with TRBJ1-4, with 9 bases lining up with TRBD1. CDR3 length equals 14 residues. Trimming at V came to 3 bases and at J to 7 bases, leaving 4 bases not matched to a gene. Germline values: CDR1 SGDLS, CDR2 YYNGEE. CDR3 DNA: TGTGCCAGCAGCGCCGACAGGGGGGGTGAAAAACTGTTTTTT. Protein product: CASSADRGGEKLFF.